The next 16 T cell receptor beta chains were all read from a single sample in a study of shared clonotypes between healthy human individuals. The repertoire was sequenced with immunoSEQ multiplex PCR; TCRdb's copy has only in-frame clones and lacks some. Among about 2,500,000 clones listed, over 85% were seen once. Sequenced sample: naive CD4+ T cells sorted from blood. The subset: CD45RA+ positively selected. The receptor source for this set is a man younger than 30 in good health.

This clone came up once. CDR3 residues: CAWYSFRPDTQYF. Here the CDR3 DNA reads TGTGCCTGGTACAGTTTTCGCCCAGATACGCAGTATTTT. V gene TRBV30 combines with J gene TRBJ2-3; D is unresolved. The CDR3 spans 13 residues. V dropped 5 bases and J dropped 4 bases, with 13 bases sitting between them. CDR1 is GTSNPN, CDR2 SVGIG, per germline (reference sequence).

J is TRBJ2-6 and V is TRBV21-1; the table's D call of TRBD1 was not tested on the DNA. TRBV21-1 is listed as a pseudogene. The CDR3 contains 16 residues. CDR3 bases: TGTGCCAGCAGCATTCTTAGGGGGCAGGGGGCCAACGTCCTGACTTTC. Protein: CASSILRGQGANVLTF.

The chain has TRBV7-9 and TRBJ2-1, with 10 bases aligning to TRBD1. Germline CDR1 is SEHNR and CDR2 is FQNEAQ (reference sequence). The CDR3 has 15 residues. Trimming took 5 bases from V and 4 from J; bases not matched to a gene: 5. CDR3 in amino acids: CASSPRQGAYNEQFF. CDR3 DNA sequence: TGTGCCAGCAGCCCCCGACAGGGGGCATACAATGAGCAGTTCTTC.

As to this clone: At one of its ends the junction is not consistent with the germline gene, which may arise from a read error. The V gene is TRBV5-1, the J gene TRBJ2-5, with D unresolved. Looked up from germline, CDR1 is SGHRS and CDR2 is YFSETQ. The CDR3 totals 14 residues. This chain's CDR3 is CASRLGIERETQYF. In DNA form, the CDR3 reads TGCGCCAGCAGATTGGGGATAGAGAGGGAGACCCAGTACTTC.

The chain joins TRBV7-2 to TRBJ1-5, with D uncertain. Looked up from germline, CDR1 is SGHTA and CDR2 is FQGNSA. Trimming took 5 bases from V and 10 from J, leaving 12 bases between them. CDR3 length: 12 amino acids. The CDR3 sequence is CASSHPQGPQHF. CDR3 in DNA: TGTGCCAGCAGCCATCCCCAAGGACCCCAGCATTTT.

The chain has TRBV10-2 and TRBJ2-7; TRBD2 might be the D (6 bases). The CDR3 totals 13 residues. The germline V and J ends were trimmed by 5 bases and 1 base, with 9 bases remaining between them. Germline V CDR1 and CDR2: WSHSY, SAAADI. The CDR3 DNA sequence: TGCGCCAGCAGTACCGGACTATCCTACGAGCAGTACTTC. Protein product: CASSTGLSYEQYF.

This sequence joins TRBV7-3 and TRBJ1-6; D remains ambiguous. CDR3 length: 16 residues. The V end was cut by 4 bases, the J end by 0 bases, with 10 bases between. The germline gives CDR1 SGHTA, CDR2 FQGTGA. The CDR3 coding sequence is TGTGCCAGCAGCTCTAGGACTTCCTCCTATAATTCACCCCTCCACTTT. Translating gives CASSSRTSSYNSPLHF.

The J gene is TRBJ2-7, the V gene TRBV18; 9 bases fit TRBD1. From germline, CDR1 is KGHSH and CDR2 LQKENI. This CDR3 is built from 13 residues. V was clipped by 3 bases and J by 6 bases; unmatched bases: 3. CDR3 residues: CASSPTGGGEQYF. The CDR3 nucleotides are TGTGCCAGCTCACCGACAGGGGGTGGCGAGCAGTACTTC.

This rearrangement joins TRBV4-1 to TRBJ1-6; no clear D. V lost 0 bases and J lost 3, with 9 bases in between. The CDR3 is 16 residues long. Germline V CDR1 and CDR2: MGHRA, YSYEKL. The CDR3 spells CASSQDIGGYNSPLHF. CDR3 nucleotides: TGCGCCAGCAGCCAAGATATAGGTGGCTATAATTCACCCCTCCACTTT.

This clone was seen a single time. CDR3 nucleotides: TGTGCCAGCAGTGGGGACAGGCCGGGCAATTCACCCCTCCACTTT. This gives the protein CASSGDRPGNSPLHF. The chain recombines TRBV6-1 with TRBJ1-6; 8 positions match TRBD1. Unmatched junction bases numbered 6, after V lost 4 bases and J lost 7 bases. The CDR3 contains 15 residues. CDR1 MNHNS and CDR2 SASEGT come from the germline V gene.

This chain uses TRBV4-1 with TRBJ2-1; D unresolved. The V gene lost 4 bases and the J gene lost 6 bases, with 16 bases spanning the gap. The CDR3 has 15 residues. Per germline, CDR1 MGHRA and CDR2 YSYEKL. DNA of the CDR3: TGCGCCAGCAGCCCCCTAGGAGATAGGGCCAATGAGCAGTTCTTC. Encoded protein: CASSPLGDRANEQFF.

The V gene is TRBV18, the J gene TRBJ2-5; 9 nucleotides match TRBD1. V lost 3 bases to trimming and J lost 4 bases; unmatched junction nucleotides: 15. The CDR3 runs to 18 residues. The germline V gene encodes CDR1 KGHSH and CDR2 LQKENI. CDR3 region: CASSPLGQGYPLGETQYF. CDR3 coding DNA: TGTGCCAGCTCACCCCTGGGACAGGGTTATCCCCTCGGAGAGACCCAGTACTTC. The full variable domain, rest sourced from reference TRBV18 and TRBJ2-5, is NAGVMQNPRHLVRRRGQEARLRCSPMKGHSHVYWYRQLPEEGLKFMVYLQKENIIDESGMPKERFSAEFPKEGPSILRIQQVVRGDSAAYFCASSPLGQGYPLGETQYFGPGTRLLVL.

The rearrangement links TRBV5-1 to TRBJ1-2; TRBD1 matches 7 bases. CDR1 is SGHRS, CDR2 YFSETQ, per germline. The CDR3 runs to 14 residues. Losses at the gene ends were 2 bases for V and 2 bases for J; bases not matched to a gene: 3. CDR3 sequence: CASSLTGENYGYTF. DNA for the CDR3: TGCGCCAGCAGCTTAACAGGGGAGAACTATGGCTACACCTTC.

This CDR3 reads CASSDAVLMDIQYF. The CDR3 DNA is TGTGCCAGCAGTGATGCCGTTCTTATGGACATTCAGTACTTC. This rearrangement joins TRBV2 to TRBJ2-4; no reliable D call. Germline V CDR1 and CDR2: SNHLY, FYNNEI. This CDR3 contains 14 residues. V was cut by 3 bases and J by 8 bases, with 14 bases left in between.

In this sample, this clone turned up once. This chain links TRBV7-6 with TRBJ2-2; 12 bases fit TRBD1. V lost 1 base to trimming and J lost 6 bases; unmatched junction nucleotides: 6. CDR1 and CDR2 (germline): SGHVS, FNYEAQ. CDR3 length: 17 residues. CDR3 nucleotide sequence: TGTGCCAGCAGCTTAGTCGGGACAGGGGGCCGGTCCGGGGAGCTGTTTTTT. Protein: CASSLVGTGGRSGELFF.

The chain uses TRBV6-6 and TRBJ2-5; 8 positions match TRBD2. Germline V lookup: CDR1 MNHNY, CDR2 SVGAGI (reference sequence). J was trimmed by 2 bases and V by 6 bases; bases with no gene match: 11. The CDR3 is 16 amino acids. The CDR3 coding sequence is TGTGCCAGCAGCGTCGGGGGGGGTCCGACACAAGAGACCCAGTACTTC. It encodes CASSVGGGPTQETQYF.